A single sample is the source of the 10 T cell receptor beta chains below, sequenced in a study of T-cell memory formation after mild COVID-19. Using its own MiXCR run on the 5' RACE reads, TCRdb lists one record per CDR3 protein. The sample yields about 210,000 distinct CDR3 sequences, over 9.5% seen once. Sequencing was carried out using PBMCs or a T cell subset sorted from them (not recorded which). These receptors were obtained from a man aged 18 to 30 who had mild COVID-19 (a few samples of this study predate the infection). Cell type and time point are not known.

This clonotype was counted between two and nine times. The chain joins TRBV5-1 to TRBJ2-3; D may be TRBD2 (6 bases). V lost 4 bases and J lost 1, with 10 bases in between. This CDR3 region has 14 residues. Germline V gene sequence: CDR1 SGHRS, CDR2 YFSETQ. CDR3 protein: CASSGSGGTDTQYF. For the CDR3, the DNA is TGCGCCAGCAGCGGTAGCGGCGGCACAGATACGCAGTATTTT.

The V and J genes are TRBV20-1 and TRBJ1-1; 8 nucleotides agree with TRBD1. V lost 3 bases and J lost 1; bases outside the gene matches: 10. Germline V gene sequence: CDR1 DFQATT, CDR2 SNEGSKA (reference sequence). The CDR3 has 16 amino acids. CDR3 protein: CSASLLAGQANTEAFF. CDR3 DNA: TGCAGTGCTAGTCTTCTGGCGGGACAGGCGAACACTGAAGCTTTCTTT.

The sample holds a few counts of this clonotype. This chain links TRBV12-3 or TRBV12-4 with TRBJ1-3; 7 bases are a match to TRBD1. The CDR3 runs 18 residues. V was clipped by 6 bases and J by 0 bases; unmatched bases: 14. The chain's CDR3 is CASSQDRVPRGSGNTIYF. The DNA of the CDR3 is TGTGCCAGCAGCCAAGACAGGGTCCCTCGAGGCTCTGGAAACACCATATATTTT.

The table lists this clonotype with many counts. The V call is TRBV5-1, the J call TRBJ1-1; 11 bases are a match to TRBD1. Germline V gene sequence: CDR1 SGHRS, CDR2 YFSETQ. The CDR3 sequence is 15 residues long. V gave up 6 bases and J gave up 0 bases; unmatched junction bases: 4. The DNA of the CDR3 is TGCGCCAGCACACGGACAGGGGGCATGAACACTGAAGCTTTCTTT. Its protein product is CASTRTGGMNTEAFF. Combining the CDR3 with reference TRBV5-1 and TRBJ1-1 gives the whole variable domain KAGVTQTPRYLIKTRGQQVTLSCSPISGHRSVSWYQQTPGQGLQFLFEYFSETQRNKGNFPGRFSGRQFSNSRSEMNVSTLELGDSALYLCASTRTGGMNTEAFFGQGTRLTVV.

With regard to this clonotype: Sequence at one end of the junction differs from germline and may be a read error. The J gene is TRBJ2-2, the V gene TRBV7-2; D unresolved. This CDR3 has 14 amino acids. Germline CDR1 SGHTA, CDR2 FQGNSA. This CDR3 reads CAISLTANTGELFF. The CDR3 region has the DNA TGTGCCATCAGCTTAACCGCGAACACCGGGGAGCTGTTTTTT.

This clonotype was counted many times. V and J are TRBV7-9 and TRBJ1-1; D is uncertain. V lost 1 base and J lost 6, with 9 bases in between. Germline CDR1 SEHNR, CDR2 FQNEAQ (reference sequence). The CDR3 has 13 residues. The CDR3 protein is CASSLDGGAEAFF. For the CDR3, the DNA is TGTGCCAGCAGCTTAGATGGAGGTGCTGAAGCTTTCTTT.

CDR3 in amino acids: CASSLLPAGTSGGETQYF. The CDR3 coding sequence is TGCGCCAGCAGCTTGTTACCAGCCGGGACTAGCGGGGGAGAGACCCAGTACTTC. The gene calls are TRBV5-1 and TRBJ2-5; 14 bases are a match to TRBD2. The germline gives CDR1 SGHRS, CDR2 YFSETQ. The CDR3 has 18 amino acids. Trimming removed 1 base from V and 4 bases from J; junction bases left unmatched: 9.

This clonotype showed up just a few times. The CDR3 sequence is CASRETGRDTGELFF. In nucleotides, the CDR3 is TGTGCCAGCAGGGAGACAGGGAGGGACACCGGGGAGCTGTTTTTT. V and J are TRBV28 and TRBJ2-2, with D possibly called TRBD1 or TRBD2 (7 bases each). Trimming removed 6 bases at V and 3 bases at J, with 14 bases between. The CDR3 extends over 15 amino acids. Germline V gene sequence: CDR1 MDHEN, CDR2 SYDVKM.

The J gene is TRBJ1-1, the V gene TRBV2; possible D gene TRBD1, 6 bases. This CDR3 has 13 residues. The V end lost 8 bases, the J end lost 4 bases, and 14 bases lay between the germline ends. Germline CDR1 and CDR2: SNHLY and FYNNEI. CDR3 sequence (DNA): TGTGCCAGCCCCAAGGGGGTGGGCACTGAAGCTTTCTTT. Translation: CASPKGVGTEAFF.

This clonotype was picked up a small number of times. The V and J genes are TRBV6-2 or TRBV6-3 and TRBJ2-7; no definite D call. Deletions cut 2 bases from V and 2 bases from J, with 10 bases between. This CDR3 has 14 residues. Germline loops: CDR1 MNHEY, CDR2 SVGEGT. CDR3 nucleotides: TGTGCCAGCAGTTACCCGGACGCAACCTACGAGCAGTACGTC. Translation gives CASSYPDATYEQYV.